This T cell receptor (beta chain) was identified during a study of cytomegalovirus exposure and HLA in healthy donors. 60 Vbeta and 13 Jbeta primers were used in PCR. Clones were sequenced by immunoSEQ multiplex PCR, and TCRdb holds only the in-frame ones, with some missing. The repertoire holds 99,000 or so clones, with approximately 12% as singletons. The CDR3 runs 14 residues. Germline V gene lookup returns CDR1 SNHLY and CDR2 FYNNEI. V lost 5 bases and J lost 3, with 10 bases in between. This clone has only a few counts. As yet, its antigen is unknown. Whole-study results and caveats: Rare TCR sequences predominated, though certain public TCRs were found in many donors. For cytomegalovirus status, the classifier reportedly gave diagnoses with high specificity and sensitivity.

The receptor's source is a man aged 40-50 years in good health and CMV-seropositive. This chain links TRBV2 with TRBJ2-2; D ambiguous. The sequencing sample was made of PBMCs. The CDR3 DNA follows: TGTGCCAGCAGTACGTGGCAGGACACCGGGGAGCTGTTTTTT. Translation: CASSTWQDTGELFF.